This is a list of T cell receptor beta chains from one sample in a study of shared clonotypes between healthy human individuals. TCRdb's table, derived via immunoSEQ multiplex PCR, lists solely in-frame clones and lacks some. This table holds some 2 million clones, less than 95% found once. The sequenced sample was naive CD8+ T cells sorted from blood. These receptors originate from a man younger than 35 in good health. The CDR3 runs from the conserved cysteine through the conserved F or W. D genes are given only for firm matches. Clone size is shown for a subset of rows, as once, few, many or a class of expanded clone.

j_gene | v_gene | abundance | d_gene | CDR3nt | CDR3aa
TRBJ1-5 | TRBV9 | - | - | TGTGCCAGCAGCGGATGTATTGGCCCCAAGGGTAATCAGCCCCAGCATTTT | CASSGCIGPKGNQPQHF
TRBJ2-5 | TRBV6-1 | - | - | TGTGCCAGCAGTGAACCTCAGGGGGGACAGACCCAGTACTTC | CASSEPQGGQTQYF
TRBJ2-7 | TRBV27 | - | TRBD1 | TGTGCCAGCGGGACAGGGGGAGTGTACGAGCAGTACTTC | CASGTGGVYEQYF
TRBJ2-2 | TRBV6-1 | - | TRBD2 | TGTGCCAGCAGTGAACAAGAAGCGGGAGGTCCTCCCGGGGAGCTGTTTTTT | CASSEQEAGGPPGELFF
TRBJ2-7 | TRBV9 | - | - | TGTGCCAGCAGCGTAGCGGATGGGGCTTACTCCTACGAGCAGTACTTC | CASSVADGAYSYEQYF
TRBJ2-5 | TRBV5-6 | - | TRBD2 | TGTGCCAGCAGCTATGGGACTAGCGGAAAAGAGACCCAGTACTTC | CASSYGTSGKETQYF
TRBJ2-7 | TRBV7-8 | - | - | TGTGCCAGCACCACCCAGGGGTGGGTCGAGCAGTACTTC | CASTTQGWVEQYF
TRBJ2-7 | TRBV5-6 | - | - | TGTGCCAGCAGCTTGGACATGGGCTACGAGCAGTACTTC | CASSLDMGYEQYF
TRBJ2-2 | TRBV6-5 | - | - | TGTGCCAGCAGTTACTCTAGGACCGGGGAGCTGTTTTTT | CASSYSRTGELFF
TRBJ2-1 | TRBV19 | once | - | TGTGCCAGTAGTCGGGTTAGCTACAATGAGCAGTTCTTC | CASSRVSYNEQFF
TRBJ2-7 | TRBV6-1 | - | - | TGTGCCAGCAGCTTGCGGGGGCCCCAACTCGAGCAGTACTTC | CASSLRGPQLEQYF
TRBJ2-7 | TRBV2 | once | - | TGTGCCACCTTTAAGCTCGGGGTCTACGAGCAGTACTTC | CATFKLGVYEQYF
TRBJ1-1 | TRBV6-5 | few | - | TGTGCCAGCAGTTACGGGCAGGGCACTGAAGCTTTCTTT | CASSYGQGTEAFF
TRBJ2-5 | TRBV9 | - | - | TGTGCCAGCAAACCGGGAATGGGTGGAGAGACCCAGTACTTC | CASKPGMGGETQYF
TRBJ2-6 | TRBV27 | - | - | TGTGCCAGCAGAGAACAGGTCTCTGGGGCCAACGTCCTGACTTTC | CASREQVSGANVLTF
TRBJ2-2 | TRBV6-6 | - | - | TGTGCCAGCAGTTCGACAGGACTAACCGGGGAGCTGTTTTTT | CASSSTGLTGELFF
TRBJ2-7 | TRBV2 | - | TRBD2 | TGTGCCAGCAGTTGGCTTAGCGGGGGAGTTTACGAGCAGTACTTC | CASSWLSGGVYEQYF
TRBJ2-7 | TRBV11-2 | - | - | TGTGCCAGCAGCACCGCTAGGATCCCCTACGAGCAGTACTTC | CASSTARIPYEQYF
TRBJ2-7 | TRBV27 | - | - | TGTGCCAGCAGTTTGGGGCAGCACTACGAGCAGTACTTC | CASSLGQHYEQYF
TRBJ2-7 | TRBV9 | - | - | TGTGCCAGCAGTGGGGGACACGAGCAGTACTTC | CASSGGHEQYF
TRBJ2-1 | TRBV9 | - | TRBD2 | TGTGCCAGCAGCGTAGGCGGGAGAGTACCGGTAGAGCAGTTCTTC | CASSVGGRVPVEQFF
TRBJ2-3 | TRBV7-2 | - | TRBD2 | TGTGCCAGCAGCTTAGTCGGGGCGGGAGTTTGGACAGATACGCAGTATTTT | CASSLVGAGVWTDTQYF
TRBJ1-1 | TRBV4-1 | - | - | TGCGCCAGCAGCCAATTTGGGGAGAACACTGAAGCTTTCTTT | CASSQFGENTEAFF
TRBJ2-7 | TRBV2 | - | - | TGTGCCAGCAGTGAAACAGAGAGCTCCTACGAGCAGTACTTC | CASSETESSYEQYF
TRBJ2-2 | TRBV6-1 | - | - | TGTGCCAGCAGTCCCCACGGGGTAAACACCGGGGAGCTGTTTTTT | CASSPHGVNTGELFF
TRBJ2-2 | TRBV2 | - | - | TGTGCCAGCCAACAGGGCCCAAACACCGGGGAGCTGTTTTTT | CASQQGPNTGELFF
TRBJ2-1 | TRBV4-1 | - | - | TGCGCCAGCAGCCAAGATACAGCGGGTTTATACAATGAGCAGTTCTTC | CASSQDTAGLYNEQFF
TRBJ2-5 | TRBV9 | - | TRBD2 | TGTGCCAGCAGCCTGACTGGGCTAGCGGGGGTGCCCCAGTACTTC | CASSLTGLAGVPQYF
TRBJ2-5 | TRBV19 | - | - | TGTGCCAGTAGTATTGGGGCGACTCAAGAGACCCAGTACTTC | CASSIGATQETQYF
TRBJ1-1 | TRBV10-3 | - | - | TGTGCCACTGGAGCGAACACTGAAGCTTTCTTT | CATGANTEAFF
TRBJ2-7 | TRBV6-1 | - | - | TGTGCCAGCAGACCCCCCGGGGGTGATGAGCAGTACTTC | CASRPPGGDEQYF
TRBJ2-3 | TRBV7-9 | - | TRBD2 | TGTGCCAGCAGCGAACCGGGACTAGCGGAGGGGGATACGCAGTATTTT | CASSEPGLAEGDTQYF
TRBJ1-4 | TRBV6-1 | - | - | TGTGCCAGCAGTGAATCTGGGGTCCCCCGGGAAAAACTGTTTTTT | CASSESGVPREKLFF
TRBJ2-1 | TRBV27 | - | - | TGTGCCAGCAGTTTAGAGGGGGGGGCCTACAATGAGCAGTTCTTC | CASSLEGGAYNEQFF
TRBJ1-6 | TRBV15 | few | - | TGTGCCACCAGCAAACAGGAGAGATCACCCCTCCACTTT | CATSKQERSPLHF
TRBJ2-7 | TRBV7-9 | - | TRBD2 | TGTGCCAGCAGCTTAGTTTCTAGCGGCGAGCAGTACTTC | CASSLVSSGEQYF
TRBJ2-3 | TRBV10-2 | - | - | TGCGCCAGCAGTGAGTTTGGGCAGCGCACAGATACGCAGTATTTT | CASSEFGQRTDTQYF
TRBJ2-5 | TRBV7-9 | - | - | TGTGCCAGCAGCCCAAAAGAGGGGGGCCCAGACTCATTACAAGAGACCCAGTACTTC | CASSPKEGGPDSLQETQYF
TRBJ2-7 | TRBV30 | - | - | TGTGCCTGGAGTTGGGACTCTGGCGAGCAGTACTTC | CAWSWDSGEQYF
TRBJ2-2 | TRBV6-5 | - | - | TGTGCCAGCAGTCCCGATACCATTATGGGGGAGCTGTTTTTT | CASSPDTIMGELFF
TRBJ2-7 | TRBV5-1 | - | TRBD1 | TGCGCCAGCAGCTTGTCCGGACAGGCGAACTACGAGCAGTACTTC | CASSLSGQANYEQYF
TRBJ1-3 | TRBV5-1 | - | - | TGCGCCAGCAGCTTCACAGAATCTGGAAACACCATATATTTT | CASSFTESGNTIYF
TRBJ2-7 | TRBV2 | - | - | TGTGCCAGCAGTGATCGGGACTCCTACGAGCAGTACTTC | CASSDRDSYEQYF
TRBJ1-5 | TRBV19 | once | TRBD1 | TGTGCCAGTAGTATCCGGGACAGGGGCCAGCCCCAGCATTTT | CASSIRDRGQPQHF
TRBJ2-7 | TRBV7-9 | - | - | TGTGCCAGCAGCTTCCCCAGGGACGACGAGCAGTACTTC | CASSFPRDDEQYF
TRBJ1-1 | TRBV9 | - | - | TGTGCCAGCAGCGTAGTTAGCGGCTTGAACACTGAAGCTTTCTTT | CASSVVSGLNTEAFF
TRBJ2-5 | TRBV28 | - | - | TGTGCCAGCAGCCCGGGACCCTCGGAGACCCAGTACTTC | CASSPGPSETQYF
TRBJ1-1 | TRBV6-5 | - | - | TGTGCCAGCAGTGCCGCAGGAGACACTGAAGCTTTCTTT | CASSAAGDTEAFF
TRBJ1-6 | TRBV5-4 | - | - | TGTGCCAGCAGCCAGAGTTCAAGGGTGAGGAATAATTCACCCCTCCACTTT | CASSQSSRVRNNSPLHF
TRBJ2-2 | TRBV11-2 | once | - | TGTGCCAGCAGCTTAGAGTTGGGGGGGCGAGCCACCGGGGAGCTGTTTTTT | CASSLELGGRATGELFF
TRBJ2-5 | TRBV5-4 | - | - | TGTGCCAGCAGCTTGGCAATCGAAGAGACCCAGTACTTC | CASSLAIEETQYF